This T cell receptor (beta chain) was sequenced during a study of T cells after somatic rescue of genetic block. Libraries were prepared by immunoSEQ multiplex PCR; TCRdb keeps only in-frame clonotypes and omits some of them. This table holds approximately 65,000 clones, approximately 90% found once. This receptor was obtained from a man aged 35-49 years. Sequencing input: peripheral blood mononuclear cells (PBMCs).

CDR3 DNA sequence: TGCGCCAGCAGCAAGGACAGTAATTCACCCCTCCACTTT. Encoded protein: CASSKDSNSPLHF. V usage is TRBV5-1 and J usage is TRBJ1-6; TRBD1 is a possible D gene (6 bases). Trimming left V 4 bases short and J 6 bases short, with 8 bases between. CDR1 and CDR2 (germline): SGHRS, YFSETQ. There are 13 residues in the CDR3.